The 27 T cell receptor beta chains presented below share a single source sample, sequenced in a study of CD8+CD57+ T cells in acquired aplastic anemia. According to the study, genomic DNA was the template for TCR beta VDJ and CDR3 profiling. A single record per CDR3 protein comes from TCRdb applying MiXCR to the reads. Among approximately 98,000 distinct CDR3 sequences, about half were seen once, and the ten largest hold roughly a third. Sequenced: sorted CD4+, CD8+, or CD8+CD57+ T cells (not recorded which) from PBMCs. The receptors here all came from a human donor in good health, serving as a control.

The chain combines TRBV24-1 with TRBJ2-5; TRBD2 matches 7 bases. Germline V lookup: CDR1 KGHDR, CDR2 SFDVKD. This CDR3 contains 16 residues. The J segment lost 13 bases and the V segment lost 5 bases, leaving 21 bases of the junction unmatched. CDR3 in amino acids: CATSALGGEHHRLRYF. The CDR3 DNA reads TGTGCCACCAGTGCCCTTGGGGGGGAACACCACAGATTGAGGTACTTC.

The CDR3 DNA follows: TGTGCCAGCAGCTTAGCAGCAAATCAGCCCCAGCATTTT. This encodes CASSLAANQPQHF. The chain combines TRBV7-2 with TRBJ1-5; D remains unclear. Germline assignment: CDR1 SGHTA and CDR2 FQGNSA. The length of the CDR3 is 13 residues. The V end was cut by 0 bases, the J end by 4 bases, with 4 bases between.

J is TRBJ2-2 and V is TRBV12-3 or TRBV12-4; tentatively, D is TRBD1 or TRBD2 (6 bases each). Trimming cost V 5 bases and J 1 base, with 23 bases left between them. The CDR3 is 19 residues long. The CDR3 is CASSPQGRGHTRNTGELFF. As DNA, the CDR3 is TGTGCCAGCAGTCCCCAGGGGCGGGGACACACTCGGAACACCGGGGAGCTGTTTTTT.

On this clonotype itself: The junction differs from germline at one of its ends, possibly a read error. The chain is built from TRBV12-3 or TRBV12-4 and TRBJ2-7; 9 nucleotides match TRBD1. The CDR3 loop spans 14 amino acids. The CDR3 DNA follows: TGTGCCGGCAGTTTTGGGACAGGGCCTCACGAGCAGTACTTC. Amino acids: CAGSFGTGPHEQYF.

This clonotype was counted only a few times. With a much larger clone just one base away, this may be a read error. The genes are TRBV6-5 and TRBJ1-3, with D unresolved. V lost 4 bases to trimming and J lost 2 bases, with 9 bases between them. This CDR3 spans 14 amino acids. The germline gives CDR1 MNHEY, CDR2 SVGAGI. The CDR3 loop is CASSLTPPGNTIYF. The CDR3 nucleotides are TGTGCCAGCAGTTTGACCCCCCCTGGAAACACCATATATTTT.

This clonotype was detected ten times or more. This sequence joins TRBV5-4 and TRBJ1-2; a possible D gene is TRBD1 (6 bases). This CDR3 has 15 amino acids. V was clipped by 0 bases and J by 4 bases, with 13 bases between them. Germline V gene sequence: CDR1 SGHNT, CDR2 YYREEE (reference sequence). CDR3 loop: CASSLDGGPGYGYTF. The CDR3 region has the DNA TGTGCCAGCAGCTTGGACGGGGGGCCTGGCTATGGCTACACCTTC.

This clonotype turned up a few times. The chain combines TRBV30 with TRBJ1-1; no definite D call. Germline-derived CDR1 and CDR2 are GTSNPN and SVGIG (reference sequence). Trimming took off 5 bases at V and 4 bases at J, with 11 bases between the two ends. This CDR3 contains 12 residues. The CDR3 bases are TGTGCCTGGGCCCCCCAGACCACTGAAGCTTTCTTT. This sequence encodes CAWAPQTTEAFF.

A single count supports this clonotype. The junction differs from germline at one of its ends, possibly a read error. The rearrangement links TRBV20-1 to TRBJ2-1; D gene ambiguous. This CDR3 spans 12 amino acids. Germline V gives CDR1 DFQATT, CDR2 SNEGSKA (reference sequence). This chain's CDR3 is CSARTANNVQLF. As DNA, the CDR3 is TGCAGTGCAAGGACGGCTAACAATGTGCAGCTCTTC.

The table lists this clonotype with many counts. The chain links TRBV2 to TRBJ2-3; 11 positions match TRBD1. V shed 6 bases and J 4 bases; nucleotides not matched to a gene: 3. Germline V gives CDR1 SNHLY, CDR2 FYNNEI. This CDR3 has 14 residues. The CDR3 nucleotides read TGTGCCAGCAGCATGGGACAGGGGGCAGATACGCAGTATTTT. This encodes CASSMGQGADTQYF.

V is TRBV2 and J is TRBJ2-1; 7 nucleotides match TRBD2. The CDR3 consists of 14 residues. CDR1 and CDR2 from the germline V gene are SNHLY and FYNNEI. Trimming at V came to 6 bases and at J to 3 bases, leaving 5 bases not matched to a gene. This CDR3 is CASRAGDLYNEQFF. The CDR3 coding sequence is TGTGCCAGCAGGGCGGGGGATCTCTACAATGAGCAGTTCTTC. The entire variable domain, with the rest obtained from reference TRBV2 and TRBJ2-1, is as follows: EPEVTQTPSHQVTQMGQEVILRCVPISNHLYFYWYRQILGQKVEFLVSFYNNEISEKSEIFDDQFSVERPDGSNFTLKIRSTKLEDSAMYFCASRAGDLYNEQFFGPGTRLTVL.

This chain links TRBV29-1 with TRBJ2-7; 7 bases line up with TRBD2. The V gene end was trimmed by 4 bases and the J gene end by 3 bases; junction bases not matched to a gene: 9. CDR1 and CDR2 (germline): SQVTM, ANQGSEA. CDR3 length: 14 residues. DNA for the CDR3: TGCAGCGTTGTTTTTGGCGGCGGGGGCTACGAGCAGTACTTC. Translated, it gives CSVVFGGGGYEQYF.

The chain couples TRBV20-1 to TRBJ1-1; D is ambiguous. This CDR3 comprises 11 residues. Germline V gene lookup returns CDR1 DFQATT and CDR2 SNEGSKA (reference sequence). Trimming shortened V by 5 bases and J by 5 bases, and 9 bases separated the two germline ends. CDR3 bases: TGCAGTGCTCCGACGGGGACTGAAGCTTTCTTT. As protein: CSAPTGTEAFF.

At least ten counts were recorded for this clonotype. CDR3 loop: CATEIGGTEAFF. DNA for the CDR3: TGTGCCACCGAGATAGGTGGCACTGAAGCTTTCTTT. The chain joins TRBV2 to TRBJ1-1; no clear D gene. CDR3 length equals 12 residues. V gave up 10 bases and J gave up 4 bases, with 13 bases separating them. Looked up from germline, CDR1 is SNHLY and CDR2 is FYNNEI.

As concerns this clonotype: The germline gene is not matched at one end of the junction; a read error may be the cause. The V and J genes are TRBV25-1 and TRBJ2-7, with D possibly being TRBD2 (6 bases). CDR1 and CDR2 from the germline V gene are MGHDK and SYGVNS. The CDR3 has 14 amino acids. As DNA, the CDR3 is TGCGCCAGCAGCCCAACCGGGAGAACGGGGGAGCAGTACTTC. Residues: CASSPTGRTGEQYF.

This sequence joins TRBV20-1 and TRBJ1-1, with 7 bases fitting TRBD1. CDR1 and CDR2 (germline): DFQATT, SNEGSKA (reference sequence). Trimming at V came to 4 bases and at J to 4 bases, leaving 9 bases not matched to a gene. CDR3 length: 14 residues. CDR3 sequence reads: CSATHRQGPTEAFF. Here the CDR3 DNA reads TGCAGTGCTACCCATCGACAGGGCCCCACTGAAGCTTTCTTT.

This clonotype was counted at least ten times. The V gene is TRBV11-2, the J gene TRBJ1-6, with a possible D match to TRBD1 (5 bases). The V gene lost 0 bases and the J gene lost 9 bases, with 12 bases spanning the gap. This CDR3 is built from 15 residues. CDR1 is SGHAT, CDR2 FQNNGV, per germline. The DNA for the CDR3 is TGTGCCAGCAGCTTAGATTTCAGGGTGGGTTCACCCCTCCACTTT. It is translated as CASSLDFRVGSPLHF.

This clonotype came up a few times. The CDR3 DNA reads TGCGCCAGCAGTGAGTCTCGGTTTGGGGGACAGTATGGCTACACCTTC. It translates to CASSESRFGGQYGYTF. The chain is built from TRBV10-2 and TRBJ1-2; 7 bases are a match to TRBD1. The CDR3 consists of 16 residues. Per germline, CDR1 WSHSY and CDR2 SAAADI. With V trimmed by 0 bases and J by 5 bases, 9 bases remained unmatched.

This clonotype showed up many times. The V and J genes are TRBV13 and TRBJ1-6; D gene uncertain. Germline-derived CDR1 and CDR2 are PRHDT and FYEKMQ (reference sequence). The ends were cut back, 6 bases at V and 5 bases at J, with 11 bases in the middle. CDR3 length: 14 residues. CDR3 DNA sequence: TGTGCCAGCAGTTTATTTACAGATAATTCACCCCTCCACTTT. Amino acid sequence: CASSLFTDNSPLHF.

In the case of this clonotype: A single base separates this from a much larger clone, so it may be a read error. The chain combines TRBV6-1 with TRBJ1-1; no reliable D call. The CDR3 runs to 13 residues. The V and J ends lost 5 bases and 1 base respectively, with 8 bases between them. CDR1 is MNHNS, CDR2 SASEGT, per germline. The CDR3 loop is CASSQIQNTEAFF. In nucleotides, the CDR3 is TGTGCCAGCAGTCAGATACAGAACACTGAAGCTTTCTTT.

The chain combines TRBV10-3 with TRBJ1-6; weak D call: TRBD1 (5 bases). Germline CDR1 ENHRY, CDR2 SYGVKD. V lost 0 bases to trimming and J lost 7 bases, with 7 bases between them. This CDR3 spans 14 amino acids. The CDR3 region has the DNA TGTGCCATCAGTGAGTCCTGGGGGAATTCACCCCTCCACTTT. It encodes CAISESWGNSPLHF.

The J gene is TRBJ2-3, the V gene TRBV6-1; 7 bases match TRBD1. Trimming took 7 bases from V and 4 from J; bases not matched to a gene: 11. Germline V gene sequence: CDR1 MNHNS, CDR2 SASEGT. The CDR3 runs 15 residues. The CDR3 loop is CASIKGEGGADTQYF. Here the CDR3 DNA reads TGTGCCAGCATCAAAGGAGAAGGGGGCGCAGATACGCAGTATTTT.

V gene TRBV20-1 combines with J gene TRBJ1-6; 8 positions agree with TRBD1. V was pared by 3 bases and J by 7 bases, with 2 bases of the junction left unmatched. The CDR3 runs to 13 residues. Germline V gene lookup returns CDR1 DFQATT and CDR2 SNEGSKA (reference sequence). CDR3 in amino acids: CSASQGANSPLHF. CDR3 nucleotides: TGCAGTGCTAGCCAGGGGGCGAATTCACCCCTCCACTTT.

This clonotype was counted many times. The chain combines TRBV14 with TRBJ2-1; 9 bases map to TRBD2. Germline V lookup: CDR1 SGHDN, CDR2 FVKESK. This CDR3 is built from 15 residues. Unmatched junction bases numbered 6, after V lost 5 bases and J lost 4 bases. The CDR3 DNA reads TGTGCCAGCAGCTCCGGCGGGGGGGTTTACAATGAGCAGTTCTTC. Encoded protein: CASSSGGGVYNEQFF.

This chain uses TRBV13 with TRBJ1-6; D ambiguous. V gave up 3 bases and J gave up 10 bases, with 10 bases separating them. CDR3 length equals 13 residues. Per germline, CDR1 PRHDT and CDR2 FYEKMQ (reference sequence). CDR3 in DNA: TGTGCCAGCAGCTTCGGGGATGGGTCACCCCTCCACTTT. Translation gives CASSFGDGSPLHF. The complete variable domain, with remaining parts taken from reference TRBV13 and TRBJ1-6, reads AAGVIQSPRHLIKEKRETATLKCYPIPRHDTVYWYQQGPGQDPQFLISFYEKMQSDKGSIPDRFSAQQFSDYHSELNMSSLELGDSALYFCASSFGDGSPLHFGNGTRLTVT.

J is TRBJ1-2 and V is TRBV4-3, with 8 bases identical to TRBD1. The CDR3 has 14 residues. Germline V gene sequence: CDR1 LGHNA, CDR2 YSLEER. Losses at the gene ends were 5 bases for V and 5 bases for J; bases not matched to a gene: 7. The CDR3 region has the DNA TGCGCCAGCAGCAGAGGGACAGGACCTTATGGCTACACCTTC. Encoded protein: CASSRGTGPYGYTF.

For this clonotype: Germline is not matched at one junction end, which may reflect a read error. This chain uses TRBV27 with TRBJ1-6, with D unresolved. The CDR3 consists of 14 residues. CDR1 and CDR2 from the germline V gene are MNHEY and SMNVEV (reference sequence). The CDR3 DNA reads TGTGCCAGCAGTTTGGGATCCTACAATTCACCCCTCCACTTT. This gives the protein CASSLGSYNSPLHF.

The chain has TRBV27 and TRBJ2-3; the match to TRBD2 covers 14 bases. Germline trimming cut 5 bases from V and 8 bases from J; bases unmatched to any gene: 9. The CDR3 is 16 residues long. The germline V gene encodes CDR1 MNHEY and CDR2 SMNVEV (reference sequence). This chain's CDR3 is CASSPSGLAGVGTQYF. The CDR3 DNA reads as TGTGCCAGCAGTCCTTCGGGACTAGCGGGAGTGGGTACGCAGTATTTT.